Each of the 13 T cell receptor beta chains below was sequenced from the same sample in a study of blood T cell repertoires in COVID-19. Sequenced by immunoSEQ multiplex PCR; TCRdb stores in-frame clones only, minus some. This sample has 150,000 or so clones, with more than 60% found just once. Sequencing was performed on peripheral blood. The receptors were gathered from a woman between 50 and 59 years old with active or convalescent COVID-19.

The V call is TRBV3-1 (or the pseudogene TRBV3-2), the J call TRBJ1-6; possibly TRBD1 for D (5 bases). CDR3 length: 17 amino acids. Trimming shortened V by 0 bases and J by 4 bases, and 13 bases separated the two germline ends. The germline gives CDR1 LGHDT, CDR2 YNNKEL (reference sequence). The CDR3 DNA reads as TGTGCCAGCAGCCAAGATACCGGCAGGGTATATAATTCACCCCTCCACTTT. Protein product: CASSQDTGRVYNSPLHF.

The chain carries TRBV18 and TRBJ2-7, with D possibly TRBD1 on 7 matching bases. The ends were cut back, 3 bases at V and 4 bases at J, with 10 bases in the middle. CDR1 and CDR2 (germline): KGHSH, LQKENI. The CDR3 length is 13 residues. CDR3 sequence: CASSPPGGYEQYF. CDR3 coding DNA: TGTGCCAGCTCACCGCCAGGGGGGTACGAGCAGTACTTC.

This clone was observed once. The CDR3 DNA follows: TGTGCCAGCAGCTTAGGCGGGAATGGAGAAGAGACCCAGTACTTC. Its protein product is CASSLGGNGEETQYF. V is TRBV7-3 and J is TRBJ2-5, with TRBD2 as a possible D gene (6 bases). Germline V lookup: CDR1 SGHTA, CDR2 FQGTGA. The CDR3 length is 15 residues. V was cut by 2 bases and J by 3 bases, with 13 bases left in between.

On this clone: An end of the junction differs from the germline gene, which may be a read error. V usage is TRBV6-5 and J usage is TRBJ2-1; 8 bases are a match to TRBD2. CDR1 MNHEY and CDR2 SVGAGI come from the germline V gene. The CDR3 loop spans 16 amino acids. CDR3 residues: CASSYSGGGSYNEQFF. DNA for the CDR3: TGTGCCAGCAGCTACTCGGGGGGGGGCTCCTACAATGAGCAGTTCTTC.

The gene calls are TRBV2 and TRBJ1-5; no clear D. Trimming removed 7 bases at V and 6 bases at J, with 16 bases between. Germline V gene lookup returns CDR1 SNHLY and CDR2 FYNNEI. The CDR3 has 14 amino acids. CDR3 DNA sequence: TGTGCCAGCAAGGCAGGCCCCCTTTTTCAGCCCCAGCATTTT. Translating gives CASKAGPLFQPQHF.

The gene calls are TRBV6-5 and TRBJ2-7; 10 bases match TRBD1. CDR3 length equals 14 residues. From germline, CDR1 is MNHEY and CDR2 SVGAGI. The ends lost 5 bases at V and 7 bases at J; junction bases unmatched: 8. This chain's CDR3 is CASSLATGGNEQYF. CDR3 DNA: TGTGCCAGCAGTCTCGCGACAGGGGGCAATGAGCAGTACTTC.

The rearrangement links TRBV3-1 (or the pseudogene TRBV3-2) to TRBJ2-1; 8 bases align to TRBD2. This CDR3 contains 14 residues. Germline V lookup: CDR1 LGHDT, CDR2 YNNKEL (reference sequence). After removal of 4 bases from V and 9 bases from J, the junction contained 8 bases not matched to a gene. The CDR3 region is CASSLRGGVSEQFF. In DNA, the CDR3 is TGTGCCAGCAGCCTCCGGGGGGGGGTGTCTGAGCAGTTCTTC.

The genes are TRBV6-5 and TRBJ2-1, with TRBD2 matching 11 bases. CDR1 and CDR2 from the germline V gene are MNHEY and SVGAGI. V was pared by 2 bases and J by 5 bases, with 5 bases of the junction left unmatched. The CDR3 is 16 residues long. The CDR3 sequence is CASSYRGLAANNEQFF. CDR3 nucleotides: TGTGCCAGCAGTTACCGGGGACTAGCGGCCAACAATGAGCAGTTCTTC.

This chain uses TRBV3-1 (or the pseudogene TRBV3-2) with TRBJ2-2, with D unclear. The length of the CDR3 is 14 residues. Trimming left V 1 base short and J 5 bases short, with 8 bases between. CDR1 and CDR2 (germline): LGHDT, YNNKEL (reference sequence). Here the CDR3 reads CASSQGQATGELFF. The CDR3, as DNA: TGTGCCAGCAGCCAAGGCCAGGCAACCGGGGAGCTGTTTTTT.

This clone was recorded at least ten times. The chain employs TRBV7-6 and TRBJ2-7; 7 bases fit TRBD2. With V trimmed by 2 bases and J by 3 bases, 13 bases remained unmatched. This CDR3 region has 17 residues. The V gene's germline CDR1 is SGHVS and CDR2 FNYEAQ. The CDR3 DNA reads as TGTGCCAGCAGCTTATGGGCCTCCGGGACTACTAACTACGAGCAGTACTTC. This sequence encodes CASSLWASGTTNYEQYF.

The V gene is TRBV28, the J gene TRBJ2-2; 9 nucleotides agree with TRBD1. CDR3 length equals 15 residues. J was trimmed by 6 bases and V by 4 bases; bases with no gene match: 6. Per germline, CDR1 MDHEN and CDR2 SYDVKM. Written as DNA, the CDR3 is TGTGCCAGCAGTTCCAGACGACAGGGGGCCGGGGAGCTGTTTTTT. It codes for CASSSRRQGAGELFF.

This clone occurred a few times. V gene TRBV18 combines with J gene TRBJ2-5; D is perhaps TRBD2 (5 bases). Germline-derived CDR1 and CDR2 are KGHSH and LQKENI. Trimming removed 2 bases at V and 1 base at J, with 11 bases between. The CDR3 sequence is 15 residues long. Here the CDR3 DNA reads TGTGCCAGCTCACCAAAGCATGGAGGCCAAGAGACCCAGTACTTC. It yields the protein CASSPKHGGQETQYF.

The chain links TRBV6-6 to TRBJ1-5, with D perhaps matching TRBD1 (6 bases). CDR3 length: 14 amino acids. The V gene lost 6 bases and the J gene lost 3 bases, with 12 bases spanning the gap. Germline V gene lookup returns CDR1 MNHNY and CDR2 SVGAGI (reference sequence). The DNA for the CDR3 is TGTGCCAGCAGATCCGACAGGATCAATCAGCCCCAGCATTTT. Its translation is CASRSDRINQPQHF.